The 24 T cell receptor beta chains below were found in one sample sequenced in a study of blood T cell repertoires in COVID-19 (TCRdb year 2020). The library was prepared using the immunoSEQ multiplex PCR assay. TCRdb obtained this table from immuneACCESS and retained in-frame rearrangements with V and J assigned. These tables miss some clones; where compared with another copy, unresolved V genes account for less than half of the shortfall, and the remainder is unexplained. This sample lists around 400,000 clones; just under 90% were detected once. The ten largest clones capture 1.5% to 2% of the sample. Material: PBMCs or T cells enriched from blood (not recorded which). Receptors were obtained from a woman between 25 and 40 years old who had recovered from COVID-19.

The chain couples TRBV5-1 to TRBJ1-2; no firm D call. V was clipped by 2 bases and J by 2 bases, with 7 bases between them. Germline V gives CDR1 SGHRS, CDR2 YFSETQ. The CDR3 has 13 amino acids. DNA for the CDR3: TGCGCCAGCAGCTTTAGTTCGAACTATGGCTACACCTTC. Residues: CASSFSSNYGYTF.

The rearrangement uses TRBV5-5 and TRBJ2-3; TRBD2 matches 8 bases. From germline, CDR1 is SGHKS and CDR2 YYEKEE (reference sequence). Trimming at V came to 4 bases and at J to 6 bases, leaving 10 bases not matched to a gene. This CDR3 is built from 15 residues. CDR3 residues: CASSPRGLVADTQYF. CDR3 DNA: TGTGCCAGCAGCCCGAGGGGACTAGTGGCTGATACGCAGTATTTT. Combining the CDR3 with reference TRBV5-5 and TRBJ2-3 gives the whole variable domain DAGVTQSPTHLIKTRGQQVTLRCSPISGHKSVSWYQQVLGQGPQFIFQYYEKEERGRGNFPDRFSARQFPNYSSELNVNALLLGDSALYLCASSPRGLVADTQYFGPGTRLTVL.

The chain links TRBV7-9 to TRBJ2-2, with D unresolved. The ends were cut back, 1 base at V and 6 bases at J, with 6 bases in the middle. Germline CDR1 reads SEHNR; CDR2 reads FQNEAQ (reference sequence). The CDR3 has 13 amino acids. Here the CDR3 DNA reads TGTGCCAGCAGCTTAGATCCCGCCGGGGAGCTGTTTTTT. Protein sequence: CASSLDPAGELFF.

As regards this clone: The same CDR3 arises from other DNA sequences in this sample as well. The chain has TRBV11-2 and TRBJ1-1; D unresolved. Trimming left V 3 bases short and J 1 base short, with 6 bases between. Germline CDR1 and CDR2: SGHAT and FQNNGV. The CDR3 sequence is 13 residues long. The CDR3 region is CASSLGRNTEAFF. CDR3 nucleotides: TGTGCCAGCAGCTTGGGGAGGAACACTGAAGCTTTCTTT.

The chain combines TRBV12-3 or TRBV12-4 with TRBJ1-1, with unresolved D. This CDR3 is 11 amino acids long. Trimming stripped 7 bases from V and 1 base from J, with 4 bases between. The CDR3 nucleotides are TGTGCCAGCACCAAGAACACTGAAGCTTTCTTT. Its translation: CASTKNTEAFF.

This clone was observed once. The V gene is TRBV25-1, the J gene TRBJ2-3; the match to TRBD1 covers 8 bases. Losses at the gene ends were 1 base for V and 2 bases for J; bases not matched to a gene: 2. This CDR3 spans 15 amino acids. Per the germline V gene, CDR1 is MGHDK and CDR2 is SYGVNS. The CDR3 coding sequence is TGTGCCAGCAGTGAATGGGACAGGAACACAGATACGCAGTATTTT. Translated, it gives CASSEWDRNTDTQYF.

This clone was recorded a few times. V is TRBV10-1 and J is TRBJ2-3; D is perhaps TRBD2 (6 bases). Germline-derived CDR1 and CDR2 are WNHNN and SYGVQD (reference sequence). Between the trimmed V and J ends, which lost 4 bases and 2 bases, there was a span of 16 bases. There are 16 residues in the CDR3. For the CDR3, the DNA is TGCGCCAGCAGTGGCGGAGCGGGCCCCTCCACAGATACGCAGTATTTT. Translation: CASSGGAGPSTDTQYF.

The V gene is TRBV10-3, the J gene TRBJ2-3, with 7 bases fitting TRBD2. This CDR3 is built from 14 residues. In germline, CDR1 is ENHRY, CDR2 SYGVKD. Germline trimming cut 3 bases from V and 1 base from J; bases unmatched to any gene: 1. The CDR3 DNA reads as TGTGCCATCAGTGACGCGGGGGGCACAGATACGCAGTATTTT. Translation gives CAISDAGGTDTQYF.

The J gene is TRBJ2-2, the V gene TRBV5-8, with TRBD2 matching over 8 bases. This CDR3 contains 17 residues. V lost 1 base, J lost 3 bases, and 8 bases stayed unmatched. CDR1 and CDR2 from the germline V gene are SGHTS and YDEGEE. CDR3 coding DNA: TGTGCCAGCAGCTTGCTAGCGGGCCGTGGGGACACCGGGGAGCTGTTTTTT. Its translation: CASSLLAGRGDTGELFF.

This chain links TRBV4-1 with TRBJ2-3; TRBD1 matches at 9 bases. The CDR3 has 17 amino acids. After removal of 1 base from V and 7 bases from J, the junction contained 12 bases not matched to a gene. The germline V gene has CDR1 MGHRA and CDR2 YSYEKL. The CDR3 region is CASSQVWDRATMNTQYF. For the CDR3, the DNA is TGCGCCAGCAGCCAAGTTTGGGACAGGGCCACAATGAATACGCAGTATTTT.

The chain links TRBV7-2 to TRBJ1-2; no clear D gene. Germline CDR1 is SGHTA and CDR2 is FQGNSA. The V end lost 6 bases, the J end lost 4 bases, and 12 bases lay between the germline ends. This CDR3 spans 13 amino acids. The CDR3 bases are TGTGCCAGCAGTAAAGACGGGTCCTATGGCTACACCTTC. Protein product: CASSKDGSYGYTF.

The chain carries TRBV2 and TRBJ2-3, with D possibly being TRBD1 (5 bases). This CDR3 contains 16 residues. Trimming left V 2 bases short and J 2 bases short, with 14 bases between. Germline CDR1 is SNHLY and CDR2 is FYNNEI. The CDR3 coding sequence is TGTGCCAGCAGTGAAAGGGGCAGGGAAACCACAGATACGCAGTATTTT. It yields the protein CASSERGRETTDTQYF.

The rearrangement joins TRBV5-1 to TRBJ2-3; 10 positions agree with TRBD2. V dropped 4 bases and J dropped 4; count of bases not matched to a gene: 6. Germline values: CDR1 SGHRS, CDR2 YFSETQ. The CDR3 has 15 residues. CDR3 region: CASSERTSGADTQYF. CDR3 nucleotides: TGCGCCAGCAGCGAAAGGACTAGCGGCGCAGATACGCAGTATTTT.

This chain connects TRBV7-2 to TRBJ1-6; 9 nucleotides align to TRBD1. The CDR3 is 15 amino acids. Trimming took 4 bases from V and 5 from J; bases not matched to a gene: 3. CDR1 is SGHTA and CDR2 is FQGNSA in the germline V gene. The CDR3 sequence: CASSSGQGHNSPLHF. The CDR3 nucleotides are TGTGCCAGCAGCTCGGGACAGGGCCATAATTCACCCCTCCACTTT.

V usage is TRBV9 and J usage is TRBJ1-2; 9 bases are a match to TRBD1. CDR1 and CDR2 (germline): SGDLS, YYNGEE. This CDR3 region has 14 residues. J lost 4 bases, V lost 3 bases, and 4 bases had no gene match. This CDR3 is CASSGTGASYGYTF. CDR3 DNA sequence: TGTGCCAGCAGCGGGACAGGGGCGAGCTATGGCTACACCTTC.

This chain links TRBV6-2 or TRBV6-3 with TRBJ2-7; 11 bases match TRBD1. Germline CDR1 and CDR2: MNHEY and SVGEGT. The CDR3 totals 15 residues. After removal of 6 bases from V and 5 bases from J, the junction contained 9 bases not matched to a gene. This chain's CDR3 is CASSRTGGAFHEQYF. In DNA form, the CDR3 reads TGTGCCAGCAGCAGGACAGGGGGCGCCTTCCACGAGCAGTACTTC.

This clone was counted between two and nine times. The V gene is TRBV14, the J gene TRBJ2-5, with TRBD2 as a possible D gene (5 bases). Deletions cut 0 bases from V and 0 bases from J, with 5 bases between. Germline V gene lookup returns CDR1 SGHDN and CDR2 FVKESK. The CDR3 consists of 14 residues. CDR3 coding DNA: TGTGCCAGCAGCCAAGAACTAGACCAAGAGACCCAGTACTTC. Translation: CASSQELDQETQYF. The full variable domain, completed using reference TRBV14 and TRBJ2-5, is EAGVTQFPSHSVIEKGQTVTLRCDPISGHDNLYWYRRVMGKEIKFLLHFVKESKQDESGMPNNRFLAERTGGTYSTLKVQPAELEDSGVYFCASSQELDQETQYFGPGTRLLVL.

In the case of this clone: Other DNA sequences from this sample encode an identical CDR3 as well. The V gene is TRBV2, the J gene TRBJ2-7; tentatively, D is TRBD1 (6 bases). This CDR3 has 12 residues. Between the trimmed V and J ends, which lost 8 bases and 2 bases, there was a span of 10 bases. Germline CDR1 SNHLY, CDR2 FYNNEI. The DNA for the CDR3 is TGTGCCAGCTCTGGACAGACCTACGAGCAGTACTTC. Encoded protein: CASSGQTYEQYF.

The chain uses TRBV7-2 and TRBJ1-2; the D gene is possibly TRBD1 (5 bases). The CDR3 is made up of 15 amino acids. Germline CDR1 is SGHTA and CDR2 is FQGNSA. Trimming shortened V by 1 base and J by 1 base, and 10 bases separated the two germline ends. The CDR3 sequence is CASSLDGGLNYGYTF. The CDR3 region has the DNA TGTGCCAGCAGCTTAGACGGGGGACTTAACTATGGCTACACCTTC.

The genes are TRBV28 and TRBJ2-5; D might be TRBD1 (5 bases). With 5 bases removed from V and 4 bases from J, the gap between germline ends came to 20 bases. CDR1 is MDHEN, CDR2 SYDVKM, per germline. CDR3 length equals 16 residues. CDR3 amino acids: CASSPPWGRVRETQYF. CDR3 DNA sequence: TGTGCCAGCAGTCCCCCCTGGGGCAGGGTTCGAGAGACCCAGTACTTC.

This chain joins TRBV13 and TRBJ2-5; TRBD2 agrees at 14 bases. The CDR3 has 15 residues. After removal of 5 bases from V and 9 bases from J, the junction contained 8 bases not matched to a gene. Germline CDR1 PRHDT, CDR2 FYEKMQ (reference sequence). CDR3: CASSEGLAGEGAQYF. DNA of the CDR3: TGTGCCAGCAGCGAGGGACTAGCGGGAGAGGGGGCCCAGTACTTC.

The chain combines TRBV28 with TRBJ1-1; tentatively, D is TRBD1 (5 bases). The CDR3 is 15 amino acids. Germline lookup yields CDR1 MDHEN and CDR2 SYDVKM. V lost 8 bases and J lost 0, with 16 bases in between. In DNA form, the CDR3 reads TGTGCCAGCCTTCGGTCTAGGGGTATGAACACTGAAGCTTTCTTT. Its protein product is CASLRSRGMNTEAFF.

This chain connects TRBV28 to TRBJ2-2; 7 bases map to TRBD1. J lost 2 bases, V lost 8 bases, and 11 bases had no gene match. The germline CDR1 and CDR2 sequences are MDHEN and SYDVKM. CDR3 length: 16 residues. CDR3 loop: CASGAGQAINTGELFF. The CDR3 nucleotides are TGTGCCAGCGGGGCCGGACAGGCCATTAACACCGGGGAGCTGTTTTTT.

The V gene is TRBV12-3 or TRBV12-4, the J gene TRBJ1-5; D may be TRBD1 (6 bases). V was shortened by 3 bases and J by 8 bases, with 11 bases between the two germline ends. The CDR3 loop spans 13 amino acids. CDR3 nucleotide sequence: TGTGCCAGCAGTTTCCGCAGGGGTGAGCCCCAGCATTTT. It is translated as CASSFRRGEPQHF.